This is a list of T cell receptor beta chains from one sample in a study of T-cell reconstitution after alpha-beta-depleted transplantation in children. From the PCR reads, TCRdb called clonotypes with MiXCR, one entry per CDR3 protein. The sample lists roughly 100,000 distinct CDR3 sequences, around 6% occurring once. The material was PBMCs, mostly from graft donor cells, obtained 60 days after TCRalphabeta/CD19-depleted stem cell transplant. These receptors originate from a female patient aged 2-9 years who had a stem cell transplant for Fanconi anemia, so the T cells may come from the graft donor. Each CDR3 is given with its conserved first and last residue. The order of the fields is clone size, V gene, J gene, D gene, CDR3 DNA, CDR3 protein. A D gene is named only where the DNA matches it firmly. Size tells how often a clone was seen (once, few, many) or the class of an expanded clone, and some rows leave it out.

many	TRBV2	TRBJ1-2	TRBD1	TGTGCCAGCATCAAGACAGGGGATTATGGCTACACCTTC	CASIKTGDYGYTF
many	TRBV6-5	TRBJ2-1	NA	TGTGCCAGCAGTTACTCCCTCCACAATGAGCAGTTCTTC	CASSYSLHNEQFF
many	TRBV10-3	TRBJ2-1	NA	TGTGCCATCAGTGAGTCCAGGACTTCAACCAATGAGCAGTTCTTC	CAISESRTSTNEQFF
many	TRBV5-1	TRBJ2-3	NA	TGCGCCAGCAGCTTGGAGGGATCTTCAGATACGCAGTATTTT	CASSLEGSSDTQYF
many	TRBV20-1	TRBJ2-5	TRBD1	TGCAGTGCTAGAGTACAACAGACAGGGGATCTGGAGACCCAGTACTTC	CSARVQQTGDLETQYF
many	TRBV20-1	TRBJ2-2	TRBD1	TGCAGTGCTAGAGATTACGGGACAGTCACCGGGGAGCTGTTTTTT	CSARDYGTVTGELFF
NA	TRBV7-9	TRBJ2-3	NA	TGTGCCAACAGCTTAGGGCCAGATACGCAGTATTTT	CANSLGPDTQYF
few	TRBV5-4	TRBJ2-7	NA	TGTGCCAGCAGCTTGGGTAGGGGGTTCTCCTACGAGCAGTACTTC	CASSLGRGFSYEQYF
many	TRBV5-6	TRBJ2-6	NA	TGTGCCAGCAGCTTGGGCGGAGGGGTGGCCGGGGCCAACGTCCTGACTTTC	CASSLGGGVAGANVLTF
few	TRBV12-3/TRBV12-4	TRBJ1-1	NA	TGTGCCAGCAGTTTTAGGGCGGGACGGCGGGCGAACACTGAAGCTTTCTTT	CASSFRAGRRANTEAFF
many	TRBV7-2	TRBJ1-6	NA	TGTGCCAGCAGCTTAGCGCGCGTCAGCTCCTATAATTCACCCCTCCACTTT	CASSLARVSSYNSPLHF
few	TRBV20-1	TRBJ2-2	NA	TGCAGTGCTAGGTACACAGCGACCGGGGAGCTGTTTTTT	CSARYTATGELFF
NA	TRBV19	TRBJ1-5	NA	TGTGCCACCACCGACAGGCTCTATAGCAATCAGCCCCAGCATTTT	CATTDRLYSNQPQHF
few	TRBV19	TRBJ1-1	NA	TGTGCCAGTAGTTTTTGGGGGTTCGACACTGAAGCTTTCTTT	CASSFWGFDTEAFF
once	TRBV18	TRBJ2-7	TRBD2	TGTGCCAGCTCACCGGAACTAGCGGGGGACGAGCAGTACTTC	CASSPELAGDEQYF
many	TRBV5-1	TRBJ2-1	TRBD2	TGCGCCAGCAGCCCCACTAGAGCGGGAGGGAACAATGAGCAGTTCTTC	CASSPTRAGGNNEQFF
many	TRBV7-2	TRBJ2-4	NA	TGTGCCAGCAGCCCCAAGGGCGGGGTTCGGGTAAACATTCAGTACTTC	CASSPKGGVRVNIQYF
many	TRBV28	TRBJ1-3	TRBD1	TGTGCCAGCAGCCTCGACAGGGGGCAAGACACCATATATTTT	CASSLDRGQDTIYF
NA	TRBV20-1	TRBJ1-1	NA	TGCAGTGCTCATGACCTGAACACTGAAGCTTTCTTT	CSAHDLNTEAFF
many	TRBV20-1	TRBJ2-1	NA	TGCAGTGCTAGAGCGTCTTACGAGCAGTTCTTC	CSARASYEQFF
many	TRBV7-9	TRBJ1-4	NA	TGTGCCAGCAGCTTAGTCGTGGGCGTTACAACTAATGAAAAACTGTTTTTT	CASSLVVGVTTNEKLFF
many	TRBV7-2	TRBJ2-1	TRBD2	TGTGCCAGCAGCTTAGAGGGGTCTAGCGGGAGCAATGAGCAGTTCTTC	CASSLEGSSGSNEQFF
NA	TRBV5-1	TRBJ2-2	NA	TGCGCCAGCAGCTTGGGCCCAACAGGGAATACCGGGGAGCTGTTTTTT	CASSLGPTGNTGELFF
many	TRBV20-1	TRBJ1-5	NA	TGCAGTGCTAGATCGGGTCAGCCCCAGCATTTT	CSARSGQPQHF